This T cell receptor (beta chain) was captured in a study of persistence of HIV-infected CD4 T cells. Overall study: A median of around 8 years of suppressive ART preceded sampling.

The stimulus was an HIV-1 Gag 15-mer peptide pool, about 1 ug/peptide/mL. Responding CD4+ T cells were sorted by upregulation of both CD40 ligand and CD69. Comments on this clone: Its target is not known.

With 4 bases clipped from V and 6 bases from J, the junction kept 5 bases outside the gene matches. There are 15 residues in the CDR3. Germline V gives CDR1 SNHLY, CDR2 FYNNEI. The immunoSEQ assay was version 4, run in survey mode. Some clones are missing from TCRdb's copy, which holds only in-frame ones; the method was immunoSEQ multiplex PCR. The sample lists under 20,000 clones; roughly 60% were seen once. Sequences were derived from CD4+ T cells sorted from PBMCs after approximately 19-hour stimulation, sampled from a patient who received antiretroviral therapy. This TCR was sampled from an adult woman with HIV who was CMV-seropositive. V usage is TRBV2 and J usage is TRBJ2-2; 10 nucleotides match TRBD1. The CDR3: CASSVTGGSAGELFF. The CDR3 DNA sequence: TGTGCCAGCAGTGTGACAGGGGGCAGCGCCGGGGAGCTGTTTTTT.